This T cell receptor (beta chain) is drawn from a study of blood T cell repertoires in COVID-19. Across the whole study: From the United States, Italy and Spain came samples of acute and convalescent COVID-19. T cells, B-cell-depleted T cells, or PBMCs provided the cDNA or gDNA that served as material.

Source study methods: Researchers report that nucleated cell counts were estimated from reference gene primer amplification. Sequencing was performed with immunoSEQ multiplex PCR; in TCRdb, only in-frame clones are kept and a portion is missing. V and J calls and clone size are copied from that table; D and trimming were computed from the DNA. The sample consists of roughly 42,000 clones, roughly 90% of them appearing once. V lost 3 bases to trimming and J lost 1 base, with 9 bases between them. The CDR3 is 14 amino acids. CDR1 is SEHNR, CDR2 FQNEAQ, per germline (reference sequence). This TCR derives from a man aged 45-65 years with active COVID-19. Material: peripheral blood. V gene TRBV7-9 combines with J gene TRBJ1-1; D possibly corresponds to TRBD1 (6 bases). The DNA for the CDR3 is TGTGCCAGCAGCTTCAGGGGACAGAACACTGAAGCTTTCTTT. As protein: CASSFRGQNTEAFF.